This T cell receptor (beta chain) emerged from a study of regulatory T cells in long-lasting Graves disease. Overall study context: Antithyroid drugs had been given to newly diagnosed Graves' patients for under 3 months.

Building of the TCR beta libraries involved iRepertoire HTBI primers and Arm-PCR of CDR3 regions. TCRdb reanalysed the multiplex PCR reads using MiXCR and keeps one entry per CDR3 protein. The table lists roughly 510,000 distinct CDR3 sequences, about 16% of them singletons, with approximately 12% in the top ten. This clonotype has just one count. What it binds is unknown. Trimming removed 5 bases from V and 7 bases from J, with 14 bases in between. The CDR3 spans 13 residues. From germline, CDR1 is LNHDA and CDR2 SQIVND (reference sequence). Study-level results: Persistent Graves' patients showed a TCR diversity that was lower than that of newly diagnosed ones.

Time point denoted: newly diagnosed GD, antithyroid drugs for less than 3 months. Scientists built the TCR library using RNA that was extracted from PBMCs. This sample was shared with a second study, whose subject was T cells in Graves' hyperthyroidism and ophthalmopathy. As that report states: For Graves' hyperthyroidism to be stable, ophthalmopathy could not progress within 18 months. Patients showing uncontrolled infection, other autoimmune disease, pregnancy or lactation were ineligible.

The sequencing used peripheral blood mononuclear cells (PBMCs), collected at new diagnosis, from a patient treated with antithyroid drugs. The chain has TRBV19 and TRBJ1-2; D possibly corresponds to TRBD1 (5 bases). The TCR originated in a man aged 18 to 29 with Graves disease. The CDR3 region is CASSATGGSGYTF. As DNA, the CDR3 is TGTGCCAGTAGTGCTACAGGAGGGTCTGGCTACACCTTC.